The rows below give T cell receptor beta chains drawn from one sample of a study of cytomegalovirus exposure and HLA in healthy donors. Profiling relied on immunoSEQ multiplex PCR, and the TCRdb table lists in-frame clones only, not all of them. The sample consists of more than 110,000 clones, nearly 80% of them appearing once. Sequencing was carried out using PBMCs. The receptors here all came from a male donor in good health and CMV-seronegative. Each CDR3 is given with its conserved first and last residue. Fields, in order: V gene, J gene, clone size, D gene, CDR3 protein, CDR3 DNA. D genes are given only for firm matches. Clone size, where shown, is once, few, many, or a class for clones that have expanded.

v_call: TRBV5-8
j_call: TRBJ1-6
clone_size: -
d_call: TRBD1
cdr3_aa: CASSRSGQGATSPLHF
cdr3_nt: TGTGCCAGCAGCCGATCAGGACAGGGGGCTACTTCACCCCTCCACTTT

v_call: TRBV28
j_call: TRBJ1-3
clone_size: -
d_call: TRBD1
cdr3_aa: CAIQGAAGNTIYF
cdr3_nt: TGTGCCATTCAGGGGGCAGCTGGAAACACCATATATTTT

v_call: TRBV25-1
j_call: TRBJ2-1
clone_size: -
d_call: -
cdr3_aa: CASSETLNYNEQFF
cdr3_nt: TGTGCCAGCAGTGAGACTCTCAATTACAATGAGCAGTTCTTC

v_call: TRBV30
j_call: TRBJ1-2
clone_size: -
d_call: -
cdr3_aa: CAWSGGGLGGYTF
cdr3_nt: TGTGCCTGGAGCGGAGGAGGGTTGGGTGGCTACACCTTC

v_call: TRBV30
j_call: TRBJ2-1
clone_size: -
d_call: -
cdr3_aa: CAWSVGDYNEQFF
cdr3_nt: TGTGCCTGGAGTGTCGGGGACTACAATGAGCAGTTCTTC

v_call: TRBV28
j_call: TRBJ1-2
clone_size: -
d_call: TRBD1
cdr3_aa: CASSWVIGQGAYGYTF
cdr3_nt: TGTGCCAGCAGTTGGGTGATTGGGCAGGGGGCTTATGGCTACACCTTC

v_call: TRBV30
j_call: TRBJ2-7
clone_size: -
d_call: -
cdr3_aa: CAWSPQGMYEQYF
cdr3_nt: TGTGCCTGGAGTCCTCAGGGGATGTACGAGCAGTACTTC

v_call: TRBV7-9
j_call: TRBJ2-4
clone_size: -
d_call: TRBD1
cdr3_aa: CASSQQGGNIQYF
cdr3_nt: TGTGCCAGCAGCCAACAGGGGGGAAACATTCAGTACTTC

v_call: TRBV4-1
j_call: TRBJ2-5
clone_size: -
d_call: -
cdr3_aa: CASSVLLAETQYF
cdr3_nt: TGCGCCAGCAGCGTGTTACTAGCAGAGACCCAGTACTTC

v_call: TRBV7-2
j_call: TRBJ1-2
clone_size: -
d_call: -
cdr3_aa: CASSLEEGNYGYTF
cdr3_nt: TGTGCCAGCAGCCTCGAGGAGGGTAACTATGGCTACACCTTC

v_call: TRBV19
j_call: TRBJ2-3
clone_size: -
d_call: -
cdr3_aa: CASSRSITNTQYF
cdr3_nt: TGTGCCAGTAGTAGATCCATCACAAATACGCAGTATTTT

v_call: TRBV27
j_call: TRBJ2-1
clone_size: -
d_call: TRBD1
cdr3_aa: CASSADRANEQFF
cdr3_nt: TGTGCCAGCAGTGCGGACAGGGCCAATGAGCAGTTCTTC

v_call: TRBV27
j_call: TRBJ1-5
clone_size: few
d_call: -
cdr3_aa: CASSLRAGDSNQPQHF
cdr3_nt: TGTGCCAGCAGTTTACGGGCAGGGGATAGCAATCAGCCCCAGCATTTT

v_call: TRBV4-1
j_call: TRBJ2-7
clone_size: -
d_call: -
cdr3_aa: CASSQERSSYEQYF
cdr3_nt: TGCGCCAGCAGCCAAGAGCGGTCTTCCTACGAGCAGTACTTC

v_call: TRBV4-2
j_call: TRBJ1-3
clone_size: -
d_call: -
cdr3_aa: CASSQESSGNTIYF
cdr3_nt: TGTGCCAGCAGCCAAGAGAGCTCTGGAAACACCATATATTTT

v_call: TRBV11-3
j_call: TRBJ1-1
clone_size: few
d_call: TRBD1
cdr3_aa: CASSLYWTGGRDTEAFF
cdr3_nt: TGTGCCAGCAGCCTTTACTGGACAGGGGGTCGGGACACTGAAGCTTTCTTT

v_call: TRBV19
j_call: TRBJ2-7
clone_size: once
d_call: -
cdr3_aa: CASSIVPSSYEQYF
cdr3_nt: TGTGCCAGTAGTATTGTTCCTAGCTCCTACGAGCAGTACTTC

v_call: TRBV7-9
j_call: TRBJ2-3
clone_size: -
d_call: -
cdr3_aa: CAGDQGDTQYF
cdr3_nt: TGTGCCGGTGATCAGGGAGATACGCAGTATTTT

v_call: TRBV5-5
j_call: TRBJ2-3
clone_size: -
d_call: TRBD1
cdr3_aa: CASTEGTAPDTQYF
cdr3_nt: TGTGCCAGCACCGAAGGGACAGCTCCAGATACGCAGTATTTT

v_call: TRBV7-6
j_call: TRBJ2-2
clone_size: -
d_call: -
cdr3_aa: CASTGQTGELFF
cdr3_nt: TGTGCCAGCACCGGACAGACCGGGGAGCTGTTTTTT

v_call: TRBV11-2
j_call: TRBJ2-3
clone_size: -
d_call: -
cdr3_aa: CASSLVRSTDTQYF
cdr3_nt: TGTGCCAGCAGCTTAGTACGGAGCACAGATACGCAGTATTTT

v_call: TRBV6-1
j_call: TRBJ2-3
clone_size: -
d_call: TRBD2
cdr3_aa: CASREIAGGATDTQYF
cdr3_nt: TGTGCCAGCAGGGAAATCGCCGGGGGGGCTACAGATACGCAGTATTTT

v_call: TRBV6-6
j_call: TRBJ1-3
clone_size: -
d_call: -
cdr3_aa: CASSYVRGSGNTIYF
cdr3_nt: TGTGCCAGCAGTTACGTGAGGGGGTCCGGAAACACCATATATTTT

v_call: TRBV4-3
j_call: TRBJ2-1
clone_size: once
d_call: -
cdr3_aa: CASSPTRSSYNEQFF
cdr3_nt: TGCGCCAGCAGCCCAACACGGAGCTCCTACAATGAGCAGTTCTTC

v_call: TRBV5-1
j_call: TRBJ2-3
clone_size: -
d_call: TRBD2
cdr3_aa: CASSFSGGAGDTQYF
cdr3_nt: TGCGCCAGCAGCTTTAGCGGGGGGGCAGGAGATACGCAGTATTTT

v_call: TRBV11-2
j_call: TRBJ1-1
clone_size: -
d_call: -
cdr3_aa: CASSLLDRNTEAFF
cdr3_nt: TGTGCCAGCAGCTTACTCGACAGGAACACTGAAGCTTTCTTT

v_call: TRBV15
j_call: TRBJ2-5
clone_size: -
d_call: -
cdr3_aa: CATSKGGEETQYF
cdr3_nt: TGTGCCACCAGCAAAGGGGGGGAAGAGACCCAGTACTTC

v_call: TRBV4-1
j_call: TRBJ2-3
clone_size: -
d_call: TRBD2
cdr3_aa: CASSQVTALAGVTDTQYF
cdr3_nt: TGCGCCAGCAGCCAAGTGACCGCCCTAGCGGGGGTCACAGATACGCAGTATTTT

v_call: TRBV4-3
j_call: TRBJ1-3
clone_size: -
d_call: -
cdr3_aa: CASSQLLGGGGNTIYF
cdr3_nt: TGCGCCAGCAGCCAACTGCTGGGGGGGGGAGGAAACACCATATATTTT

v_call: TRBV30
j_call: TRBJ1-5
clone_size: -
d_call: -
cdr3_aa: CAWNRGGGNQPQHF
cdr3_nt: TGTGCCTGGAATCGGGGAGGTGGCAATCAGCCCCAGCATTTT

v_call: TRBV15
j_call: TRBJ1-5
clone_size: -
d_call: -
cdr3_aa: CATSRGQQPQHF
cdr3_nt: TGTGCCACCAGCAGAGGACAGCAGCCCCAGCATTTT

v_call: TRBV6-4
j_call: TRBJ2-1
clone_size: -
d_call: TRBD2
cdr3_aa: CASSDFSGGPEQFF
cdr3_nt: TGTGCCAGCAGTGACTTTAGCGGGGGGCCTGAGCAGTTCTTC

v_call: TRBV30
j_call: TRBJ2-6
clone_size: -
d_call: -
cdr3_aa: CAWGRTPGANVLTF
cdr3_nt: TGTGCCTGGGGCAGGACTCCTGGGGCCAACGTCCTGACTTTC

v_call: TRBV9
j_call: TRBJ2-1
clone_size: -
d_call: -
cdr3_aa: CASSFPPEGEQFF
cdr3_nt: TGTGCCAGCAGCTTCCCCCCCGAGGGAGAGCAGTTCTTC

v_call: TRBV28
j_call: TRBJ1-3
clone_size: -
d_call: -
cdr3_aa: CASIYTGGGRNTIYF
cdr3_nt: TGTGCCAGCATCTACACAGGCGGTGGGAGAAACACCATATATTTT

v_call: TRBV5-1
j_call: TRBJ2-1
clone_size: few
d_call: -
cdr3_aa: CASSLEPSNEQFF
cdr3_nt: TGCGCCAGCAGCTTGGAACCGAGCAATGAGCAGTTCTTC

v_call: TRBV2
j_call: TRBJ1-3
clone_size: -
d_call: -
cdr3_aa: CASRRQGNTIYF
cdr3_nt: TGTGCCAGTCGCAGACAGGGAAACACCATATATTTT

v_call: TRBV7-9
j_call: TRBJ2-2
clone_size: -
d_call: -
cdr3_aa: CASSWGRTGELFF
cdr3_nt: TGTGCCAGCAGCTGGGGGCGGACCGGGGAGCTGTTTTTT

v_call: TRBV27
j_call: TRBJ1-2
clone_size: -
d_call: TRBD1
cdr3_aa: CASSRDRGSGYTF
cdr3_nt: TGTGCCAGCAGTCGTGACAGGGGGTCTGGCTACACCTTC

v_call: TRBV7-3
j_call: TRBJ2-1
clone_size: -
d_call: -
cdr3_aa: CASSLIAQGRGGNEQFF
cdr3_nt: TGTGCCAGCAGCCTGATTGCCCAGGGTAGGGGTGGCAATGAGCAGTTCTTC

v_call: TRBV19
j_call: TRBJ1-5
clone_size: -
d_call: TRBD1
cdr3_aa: CASRTGVPSSNQPQHF
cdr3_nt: TGTGCCAGCCGGACAGGGGTCCCAAGTAGCAATCAGCCCCAGCATTTT

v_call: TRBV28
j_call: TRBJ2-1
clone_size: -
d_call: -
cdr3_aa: CASSRRVDSYNEQFF
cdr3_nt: TGTGCCAGCAGTAGGCGGGTGGACTCCTACAATGAGCAGTTCTTC

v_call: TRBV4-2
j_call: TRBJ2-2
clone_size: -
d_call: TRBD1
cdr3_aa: CASSQEPGQGGGTGELFF
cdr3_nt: TGTGCCAGCAGCCAAGAGCCGGGACAGGGGGGGGGCACCGGGGAGCTGTTTTTT

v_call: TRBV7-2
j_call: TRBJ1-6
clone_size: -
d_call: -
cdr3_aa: CASSLGVGDSPLHF
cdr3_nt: TGTGCCAGCAGCTTAGGGGTCGGGGATTCACCCCTCCACTTT

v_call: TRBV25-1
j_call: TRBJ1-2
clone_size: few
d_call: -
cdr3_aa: CASRLGRAGYTF
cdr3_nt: TGTGCCAGCAGATTGGGCAGGGCCGGCTACACCTTC

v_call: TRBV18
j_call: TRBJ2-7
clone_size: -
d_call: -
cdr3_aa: CASSQTNSRYEQYF
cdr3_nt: TGTGCCAGCTCGCAGACTAACTCTCGCTACGAGCAGTACTTC

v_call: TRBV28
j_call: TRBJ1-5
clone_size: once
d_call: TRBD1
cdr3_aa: CASSFRQGARQPQHF
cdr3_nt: TGTGCCAGCAGTTTCCGACAGGGGGCTAGGCAGCCCCAGCATTTT

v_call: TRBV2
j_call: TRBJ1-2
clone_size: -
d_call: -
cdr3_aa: CARLHRHYGYTF
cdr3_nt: TGTGCCAGACTACACCGACACTATGGCTACACCTTC

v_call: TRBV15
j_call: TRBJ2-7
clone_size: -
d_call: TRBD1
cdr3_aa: CATSSLLVDRGGYEQYF
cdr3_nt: TGTGCCACCAGCAGCCTGTTGGTGGACAGGGGTGGCTACGAGCAGTACTTC

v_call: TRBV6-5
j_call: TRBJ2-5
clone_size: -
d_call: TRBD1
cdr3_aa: CASSLSRGRGETQYF
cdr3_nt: TGTGCCAGCAGTCTATCGAGGGGGCGCGGGGAGACCCAGTACTTC

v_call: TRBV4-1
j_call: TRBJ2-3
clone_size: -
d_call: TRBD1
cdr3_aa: CASSHRDRVTDTQYF
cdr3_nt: TGCGCCAGCAGCCACAGGGACAGGGTGACAGATACGCAGTATTTT

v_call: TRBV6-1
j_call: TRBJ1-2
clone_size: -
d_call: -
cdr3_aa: CASTRNGGIYGYTF
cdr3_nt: TGTGCCAGCACCCGCAACGGAGGGATCTATGGCTACACCTTC

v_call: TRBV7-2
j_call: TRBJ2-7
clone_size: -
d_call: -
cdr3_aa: CASSLFKINEQYF
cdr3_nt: TGTGCCAGCAGCCTATTTAAAATAAACGAGCAGTACTTC

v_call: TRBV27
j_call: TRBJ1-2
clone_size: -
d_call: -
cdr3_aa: CASSSQGHYGYTF
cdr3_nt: TGTGCCAGCAGCTCGCAGGGCCACTATGGCTACACCTTC

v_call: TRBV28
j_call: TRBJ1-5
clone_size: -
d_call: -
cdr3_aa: CASSFQSNQPQHF
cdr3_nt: TGTGCCAGCAGTTTTCAGAGCAATCAGCCCCAGCATTTT

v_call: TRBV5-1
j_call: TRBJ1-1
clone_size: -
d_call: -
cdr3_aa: CASRAGANTEAFF
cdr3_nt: TGCGCCAGCAGGGCAGGGGCGAACACTGAAGCTTTCTTT

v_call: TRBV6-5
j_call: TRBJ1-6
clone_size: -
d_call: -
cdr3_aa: CATRGTYNSPLHF
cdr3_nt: TGTGCCACAAGGGGAACCTATAATTCACCCCTCCACTTT

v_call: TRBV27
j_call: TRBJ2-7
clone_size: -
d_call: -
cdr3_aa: CASSQDNYEQYF
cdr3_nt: TGTGCCAGCTCCCAGGACAACTACGAGCAGTACTTC

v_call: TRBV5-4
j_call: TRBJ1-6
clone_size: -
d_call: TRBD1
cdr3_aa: CASSSGQGSSPLHF
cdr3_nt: TGTGCCAGCAGCTCTGGACAGGGAAGTTCACCCCTCCACTTT

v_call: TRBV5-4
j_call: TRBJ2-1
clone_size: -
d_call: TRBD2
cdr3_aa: CASSSLAGTNSYNEQFF
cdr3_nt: TGTGCCAGCAGCTCGTTAGCGGGAACAAACTCCTACAATGAGCAGTTCTTC